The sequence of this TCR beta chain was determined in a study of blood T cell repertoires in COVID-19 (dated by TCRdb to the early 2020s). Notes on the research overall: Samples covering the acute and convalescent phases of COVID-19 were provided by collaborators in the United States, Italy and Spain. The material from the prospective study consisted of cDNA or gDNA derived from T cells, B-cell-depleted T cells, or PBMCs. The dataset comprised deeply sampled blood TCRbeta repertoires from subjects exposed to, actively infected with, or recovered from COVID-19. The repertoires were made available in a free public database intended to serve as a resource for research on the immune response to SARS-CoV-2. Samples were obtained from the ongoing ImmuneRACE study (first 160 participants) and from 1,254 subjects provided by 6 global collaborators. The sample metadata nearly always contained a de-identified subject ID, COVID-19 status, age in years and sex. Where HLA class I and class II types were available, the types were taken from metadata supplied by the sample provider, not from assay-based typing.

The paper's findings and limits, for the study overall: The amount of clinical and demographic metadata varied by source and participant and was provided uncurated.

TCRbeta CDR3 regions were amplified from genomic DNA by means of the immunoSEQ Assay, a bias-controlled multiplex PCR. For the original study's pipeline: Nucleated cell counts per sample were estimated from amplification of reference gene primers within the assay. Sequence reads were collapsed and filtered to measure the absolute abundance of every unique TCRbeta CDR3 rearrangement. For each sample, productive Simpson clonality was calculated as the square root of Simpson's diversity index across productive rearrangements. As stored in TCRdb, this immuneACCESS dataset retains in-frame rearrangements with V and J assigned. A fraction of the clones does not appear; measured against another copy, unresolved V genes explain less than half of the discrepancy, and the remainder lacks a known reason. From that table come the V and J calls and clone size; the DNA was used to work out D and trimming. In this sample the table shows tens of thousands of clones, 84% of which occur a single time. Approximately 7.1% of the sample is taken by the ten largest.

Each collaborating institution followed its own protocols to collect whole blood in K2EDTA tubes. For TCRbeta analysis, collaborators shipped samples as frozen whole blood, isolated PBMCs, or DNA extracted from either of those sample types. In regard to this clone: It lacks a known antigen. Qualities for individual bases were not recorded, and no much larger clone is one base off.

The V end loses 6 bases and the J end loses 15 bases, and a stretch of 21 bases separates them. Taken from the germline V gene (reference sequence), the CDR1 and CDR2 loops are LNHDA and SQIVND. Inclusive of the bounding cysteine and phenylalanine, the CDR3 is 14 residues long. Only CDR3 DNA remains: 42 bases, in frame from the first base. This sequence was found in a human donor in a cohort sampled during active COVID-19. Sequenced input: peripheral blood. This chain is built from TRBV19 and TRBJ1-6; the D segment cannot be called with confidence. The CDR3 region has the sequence CASSPLVDGGLLHF. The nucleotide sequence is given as TGTGCCAGTAGCCCTCTCGTGGACGGAGGTCTCCTCCACTTT.